This TCR beta chain was recovered during a study of cytomegalovirus exposure and HLA in healthy donors. Notes on the study in general: In vitro data verified a few CMV-associated chains as specific for CMV antigens.

Primers for the PCR totalled 60 Vbeta and 13 Jbeta. TCRdb keeps only in-frame clones here, not all; method: immunoSEQ multiplex PCR. The table records 130,000 to 150,000 clones, 64% of them present only once. The table lists this clone with a few counts. Its matching antigen is unknown. Looked up from germline, CDR1 is LNHNV and CDR2 is YYDKDF (reference sequence). The V gene lost 0 bases and the J gene lost 14 bases, with 14 bases spanning the gap. The CDR3 consists of 14 residues. Sequenced sample: PBMCs. This TCR was recovered from a woman aged 30 to 39 in good health and CMV-seropositive. The V gene is TRBV15, the J gene TRBJ1-6; D is unclear. The CDR3 nucleotides read TGTGCCACCAGCAGAGAGGTGGGAGGTCGGGCCCTCCACTTT. Translating gives CATSREVGGRALHF.